The rows below give T cell receptor beta chains drawn from one sample of a study of T cell repertoires in ileal Crohn's disease. The method was immunoSEQ multiplex PCR; TCRdb's version includes in-frame clones alone and lacks a portion of them. The sample records 4,800 or so clones, 80% to 85% being singletons. The sequenced sample consisted of ileal tissue. These receptors were taken from an adult with Crohn's disease. The CDR3 runs from the conserved cysteine through the conserved F or W. A D gene is named only where the DNA matches it firmly. Size is omitted from some rows. Given values are once, few, many or a class for expanded clones.

D	V	J	size	CDR3	DNA
-	TRBV7-2	TRBJ1-2	few	CASSFQSNYGYTF	TGTGCCAGCAGCTTTCAATCTAACTATGGCTACACCTTC
-	TRBV10-1	TRBJ2-6	once	CASSESTGTGANVLTF	TGCGCCAGCAGTGAGTCTACAGGGACTGGGGCCAACGTCCTGACTTTC
-	TRBV6-5	TRBJ2-7	-	CASTKRYGGYEQYF	TGTGCCAGCACAAAACGATATGGGGGGTACGAGCAGTACTTC
-	TRBV15	TRBJ2-5	few	CATSSLEETQYF	TGTGCCACCAGCAGTTTAGAAGAGACCCAGTACTTC
-	TRBV10-2	TRBJ1-5	large	CASSGGGVNQPQHF	TGCGCCAGCAGTGGGGGAGGGGTCAATCAGCCCCAGCATTTT
TRBD1	TRBV28	TRBJ2-7	-	CASSPGQNYEQYF	TGTGCCAGCAGCCCGGGACAGAACTACGAGCAGTACTTC
TRBD1	TRBV5-6	TRBJ2-7	once	CASSPAGTAYEQYF	TGTGCCAGCAGTCCTGCCGGGACAGCCTACGAGCAGTACTTC
-	TRBV28	TRBJ1-2	-	CASSSPRRASGYTF	TGTGCCAGCAGTTCCCCCCGCAGGGCCTCCGGCTACACCTTC
TRBD1	TRBV18	TRBJ2-7	-	CASSLGTGGDEQYF	TGTGCCAGCTCACTAGGGACAGGGGGCGACGAGCAGTACTTC
TRBD2	TRBV9	TRBJ2-7	large	CASSGGGIGYEQYF	TGTGCCAGCAGTGGGGGGGGAATCGGATACGAGCAGTACTTC
-	TRBV5-1	TRBJ1-2	once	CASSLVGSGYGYTF	TGCGCCAGCAGCTTGGTTGGGAGCGGCTATGGCTACACCTTC
TRBD1	TRBV28	TRBJ2-4	-	CASSLRPGTAKNIQYF	TGTGCCAGCAGTTTAAGACCCGGGACAGCAAAAAACATTCAGTACTTC
-	TRBV18	TRBJ1-4	few	CASSPSGGLDEKLFF	TGTGCCAGCTCACCCTCGGGAGGGTTGGATGAAAAACTGTTTTTT
TRBD2	TRBV7-3	TRBJ2-3	-	CASSSSGGSTDTQYF	TGTGCCAGCAGCTCTAGCGGGGGTAGCACAGATACGCAGTATTTT
-	TRBV10-3	TRBJ1-2	-	CAISPTDLLEGYTF	TGTGCCATCAGTCCAACCGACCTCCTGGAGGGCTACACCTTC
TRBD1	TRBV7-6	TRBJ2-7	-	CASSRGQLDSYEQYF	TGTGCCAGCAGCCGGGGACAGCTTGACTCCTACGAGCAGTACTTC
-	TRBV18	TRBJ1-2	-	CASSPLPAAGGFFF	TGTGCCAGCTCACCCCTTCCGGCGGCAGGAGGCTTCTTCTTC
TRBD1	TRBV5-1	TRBJ2-3	-	CASSLAFAGGYPDTQYF	TGCGCCAGCAGCTTGGCCTTCGCAGGGGGCTATCCAGATACGCAGTATTTT
TRBD2	TRBV11-2	TRBJ2-2	-	CASSLASWEGTGELFF	TGTGCCAGCAGCTTAGCTTCCTGGGAGGGCACCGGGGAGCTGTTTTTT
TRBD1	TRBV7-9	TRBJ2-7	few	CASSTDRMRF	TGTGCCAGCAGCACGGACAGGATGCGCTTC
-	TRBV18	TRBJ2-1	-	CASSQFNNEQFF	TGTGCCAGCTCACAATTTAACAATGAGCAGTTCTTC
TRBD1	TRBV7-9	TRBJ1-4	once	CASSFPDRENEKLFF	TGTGCCAGCAGCTTTCCTGACAGGGAAAATGAAAAACTGTTTTTT
-	TRBV6-1	TRBJ1-4	once	CASSHLQGEKLFF	TGTGCCAGCAGTCACCTCCAGGGAGAAAAACTGTTTTTT
TRBD1	TRBV5-1	TRBJ2-2	-	CASSFRDREESGELFF	TGCGCCAGCAGCTTCCGGGACAGGGAAGAGTCCGGGGAGCTGTTTTTT
-	TRBV7-2	TRBJ1-6	-	CASSLGAGSPLHF	TGTGCCAGCAGCTTAGGGGCGGGTTCACCCCTCCACTTT
TRBD2	TRBV30	TRBJ2-2	-	CAWSGTSVTGELFF	TGTGCCTGGAGCGGGACTAGCGTCACCGGGGAGCTGTTTTTT